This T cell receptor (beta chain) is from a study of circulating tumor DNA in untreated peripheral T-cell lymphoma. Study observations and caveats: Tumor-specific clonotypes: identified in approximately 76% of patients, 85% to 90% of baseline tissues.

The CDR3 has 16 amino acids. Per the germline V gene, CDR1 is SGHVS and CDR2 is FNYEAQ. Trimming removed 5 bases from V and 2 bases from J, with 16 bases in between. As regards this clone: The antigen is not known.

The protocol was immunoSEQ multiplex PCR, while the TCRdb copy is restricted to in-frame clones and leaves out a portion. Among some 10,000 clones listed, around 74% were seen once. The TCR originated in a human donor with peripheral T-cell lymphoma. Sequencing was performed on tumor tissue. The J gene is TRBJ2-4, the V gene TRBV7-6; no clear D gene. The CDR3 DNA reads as TGTGCCAGCAGCAATAGGGCGGTTCCTACCAAAAACATTCAGTACTTC. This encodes CASSNRAVPTKNIQYF. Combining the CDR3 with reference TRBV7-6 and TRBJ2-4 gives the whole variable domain GAGVSQSPRYKVTKRGQDVALRCDPISGHVSLYWYRQALGQGPEFLTYFNYEAQQDKSGLPNDRFSAERPEGSISTLTIQRTEQRDSAMYRCASSNRAVPTKNIQYFGAGTRLSVL.